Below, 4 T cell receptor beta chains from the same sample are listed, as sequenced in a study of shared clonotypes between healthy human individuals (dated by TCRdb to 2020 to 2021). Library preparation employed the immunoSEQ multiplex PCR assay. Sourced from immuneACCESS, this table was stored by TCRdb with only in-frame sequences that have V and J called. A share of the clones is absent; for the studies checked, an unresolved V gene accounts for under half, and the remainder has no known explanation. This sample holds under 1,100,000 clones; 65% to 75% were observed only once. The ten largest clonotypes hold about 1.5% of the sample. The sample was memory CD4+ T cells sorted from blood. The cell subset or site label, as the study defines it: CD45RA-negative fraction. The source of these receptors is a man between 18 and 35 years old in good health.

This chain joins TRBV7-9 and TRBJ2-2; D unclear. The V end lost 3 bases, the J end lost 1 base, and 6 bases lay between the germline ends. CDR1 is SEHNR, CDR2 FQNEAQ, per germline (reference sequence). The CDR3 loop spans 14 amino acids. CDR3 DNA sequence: TGTGCCAGCAGCTTCGATCTGAACACCGGGGAGCTGTTTTTT. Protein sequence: CASSFDLNTGELFF.

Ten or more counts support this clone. This CDR3 reads CASSSNKGTEAFF. CDR3 DNA sequence: TGTGCCAGCAGCTCAAACAAGGGGACTGAAGCTTTCTTT. This rearrangement joins TRBV11-2 to TRBJ1-1, with D possibly being TRBD1 (5 bases). Germline V gives CDR1 SGHAT, CDR2 FQNNGV. The CDR3 loop spans 13 amino acids. Between the trimmed V and J ends, which lost 4 bases and 5 bases, there was a span of 11 bases. Complete variable domain (other parts from reference TRBV11-2 and TRBJ1-1): EAGVAQSPRYKIIEKRQSVAFWCNPISGHATLYWYQQILGQGPKLLIQFQNNGVVDDSQLPKDRFSAERLKGVDSTLKIQPAKLEDSAVYLCASSSNKGTEAFFGQGTRLTVV.

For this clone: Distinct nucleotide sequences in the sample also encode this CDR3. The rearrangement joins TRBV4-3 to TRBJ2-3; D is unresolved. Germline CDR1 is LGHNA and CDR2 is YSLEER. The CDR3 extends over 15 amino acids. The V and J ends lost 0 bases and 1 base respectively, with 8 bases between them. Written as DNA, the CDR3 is TGCGCCAGCAGCCAAGATCGACGGGGCACAGATACGCAGTATTTT. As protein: CASSQDRRGTDTQYF.

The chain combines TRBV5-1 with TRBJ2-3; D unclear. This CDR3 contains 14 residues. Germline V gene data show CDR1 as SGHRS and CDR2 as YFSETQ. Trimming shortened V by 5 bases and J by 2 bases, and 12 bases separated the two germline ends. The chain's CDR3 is CASRTELNTDTQYF. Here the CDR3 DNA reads TGCGCCAGCAGGACCGAACTCAACACAGATACGCAGTATTTT.